One and the same sample provided the 20 T cell receptor beta chains below, sequenced in a study of T cell responses to AZD1222 COVID-19 vaccine. TCRdb's table, derived via immunoSEQ multiplex PCR, lists solely in-frame clones and lacks some. In the table there are around 96,000 clones, 86% of which are singletons. Source: peripheral blood, taken 28 days after the second AZD1222 dose. The receptors here all came from an adult who received the AZD1222 COVID-19 vaccine.

This clone occurred a few times. This rearrangement joins TRBV28 to TRBJ1-5, with TRBD1 identical over 7 bases. The CDR3 is 16 amino acids. The V and J ends lost 5 bases and 1 base, in that order; junction bases with no gene match: 8. CDR1 is MDHEN, CDR2 SYDVKM, per germline. The CDR3 DNA sequence: TGTGCCAGCAGTAAGACAGGGACGACAAGCAATCAGCCCCAGCATTTT. Its protein is CASSKTGTTSNQPQHF.

V and J are TRBV27 and TRBJ2-3; 15 bases match TRBD2. Germline V lookup: CDR1 MNHEY, CDR2 SMNVEV (reference sequence). This CDR3 has 18 amino acids. Trimming took 8 bases from V and 2 from J; bases not matched to a gene: 11. CDR3 region: CASCDGTSGGPPTDTQYF. The CDR3 DNA is TGTGCCAGCTGTGACGGGACTAGCGGGGGGCCCCCCACAGATACGCAGTATTTT.

V and J are TRBV30 and TRBJ2-2, with a possible D match to TRBD2 (7 bases). The V gene lost 3 bases and the J gene lost 4 bases, with 12 bases spanning the gap. Germline CDR1 GTSNPN, CDR2 SVGIG (reference sequence). The CDR3 extends over 14 amino acids. CDR3 protein: CAWRAGHPTGELFF. The CDR3 region has the DNA TGTGCCTGGAGAGCGGGACACCCCACCGGGGAGCTGTTTTTT.

The rearrangement links TRBV4-3 to TRBJ2-5, with D perhaps being TRBD1 or TRBD2 (5 bases each). The CDR3 runs 17 residues. V was cut by 1 base and J by 1 base, with 16 bases left in between. Germline CDR1 and CDR2: LGHNA and YSLEER. The chain's CDR3 is CASSQAFRQGPQETQYF. DNA of the CDR3: TGCGCCAGCAGCCAAGCTTTCCGGCAGGGACCCCAAGAGACCCAGTACTTC.

In this sample, this clone turned up once. This chain connects TRBV27 to TRBJ1-2; D uncertain. The CDR3 contains 13 residues. Trimming pared 1 base from V and 8 bases from J, leaving 11 bases between. The germline V gene encodes CDR1 MNHEY and CDR2 SMNVEV (reference sequence). The CDR3 sequence is CASSLYEGGGYTF. DNA for the CDR3: TGTGCCAGCAGTTTATATGAGGGAGGAGGCTACACCTTC.

The chain has TRBV2 and TRBJ2-2, with D possibly matching TRBD1 (5 bases). The CDR3 spans 14 residues. Germline values: CDR1 SNHLY, CDR2 FYNNEI. The V and J ends lost 6 bases and 4 bases respectively, with 12 bases between them. The DNA for the CDR3 is TGTGCCAGCAGCGCAGGGCAGGGCACCGGGGAGCTGTTTTTT. Its translation is CASSAGQGTGELFF.

The chain employs TRBV19 and TRBJ2-2; a possible D gene is TRBD2 (6 bases). CDR1 LNHDA and CDR2 SQIVND come from the germline V gene (reference sequence). Trimming stripped 3 bases from V and 5 bases from J, with 22 bases between. CDR3 size: 18 residues. For the CDR3, the DNA is TGTGCCAGTAGTATGGAGGGGCCAGAGACCGCGTGGACCGGGGAGCTGTTTTTT. Amino acids: CASSMEGPETAWTGELFF.

CDR3: CASSFQTGGQETQYF. CDR3 coding DNA: TGTGCCAGCAGCTTTCAGACAGGGGGACAAGAGACCCAGTACTTC. The rearrangement links TRBV11-2 to TRBJ2-5, with 9 bases lining up with TRBD1. The CDR3 is made up of 15 amino acids. Trimming at V came to 3 bases and at J to 2 bases, leaving 4 bases not matched to a gene. Germline V gene data show CDR1 as SGHAT and CDR2 as FQNNGV.

CDR3 in amino acids: CAWSVDLDNEQFF. In DNA form, the CDR3 reads TGTGCCTGGAGTGTAGACCTGGACAATGAGCAGTTCTTC. The rearrangement uses TRBV30 and TRBJ2-1, with D uncertain. V was cut by 0 bases and J by 5 bases, with 8 bases left in between. This CDR3 is built from 13 residues. Germline V gene sequence: CDR1 GTSNPN, CDR2 SVGIG (reference sequence).

V gene TRBV27 combines with J gene TRBJ1-6; tentative D call: TRBD1 (5 bases). Per the germline V gene, CDR1 is MNHEY and CDR2 is SMNVEV (reference sequence). V lost 0 bases and J 10 bases, leaving 10 bases between the germline ends. The CDR3 is made up of 14 amino acids. The CDR3 is CASSLSPGLSPLHF. CDR3 nucleotides: TGTGCCAGCAGTTTATCACCGGGGCTCTCACCCCTCCACTTT.

The chain is built from TRBV30 and TRBJ1-6; 7 bases align to TRBD1. Germline V lookup: CDR1 GTSNPN, CDR2 SVGIG (reference sequence). CDR3 size: 15 residues. V lost 4 bases to trimming and J lost 8 bases; unmatched junction nucleotides: 11. In DNA, the CDR3 is TGTGCCTGGACCGTGAGGAGACAGGGAGATTCACCCCTCCACTTT. Protein product: CAWTVRRQGDSPLHF. Full variable domain (outside the CDR3, taken from reference TRBV30 and TRBJ1-6): SQTIHQWPATLVQPVGSPLSLECTVEGTSNPNLYWYRQAAGRGLQLLFYSVGIGQISSEVPQNLSASRPQDRQFILSSKKLLLSDSGFYLCAWTVRRQGDSPLHFGNGTRLTVT.

The genes are TRBV19 and TRBJ1-1; D ambiguous. Germline CDR1 reads LNHDA; CDR2 reads SQIVND (reference sequence). V was cut by 9 bases and J by 0 bases, with 14 bases left in between. The CDR3 is 14 amino acids. CDR3 in DNA: TGTGCCAGCCGCCCGGGGAACATGAACACTGAAGCTTTCTTT. This gives the protein CASRPGNMNTEAFF. Drawing the rest from reference TRBV19 and TRBJ1-1, the complete variable domain is DGGITQSPKYLFRKEGQNVTLSCEQNLNHDAMYWYRQDPGQGLRLIYYSQIVNDFQKGDIAEGYSVSREKKESFPLTVTSAQKNPTAFYLCASRPGNMNTEAFFGQGTRLTVV.

This chain links TRBV6-4 with TRBJ1-1; 8 nucleotides line up with TRBD1. Per the germline V gene, CDR1 is MRHNA and CDR2 is SNTAGT. J lost 1 base, V lost 4 bases, and 5 bases had no gene match. This CDR3 contains 15 residues. The CDR3 region has the DNA TGTGCCAGCAGTGCAACAGGGGGTTGGAACACTGAAGCTTTCTTT. Translated, it gives CASSATGGWNTEAFF.

The chain has TRBV18 and TRBJ1-1; no reliable D call. The germline V gene has CDR1 KGHSH and CDR2 LQKENI. Trimming cost V 6 bases and J 6 bases, with 14 bases left between them. The CDR3 covers 13 residues. In DNA form, the CDR3 reads TGTGCCAGCTCCGCCGGAGGATCCTCTGAAGCTTTCTTT. Residues: CASSAGGSSEAFF.

V gene TRBV5-4 combines with J gene TRBJ2-7; 7 positions agree with TRBD1. Unmatched junction bases numbered 2, after V lost 2 bases and J lost 6 bases. This CDR3 spans 12 amino acids. CDR1 and CDR2 from the germline V gene are SGHNT and YYREEE (reference sequence). CDR3 sequence: CASSFKGAEQYF. In nucleotides, the CDR3 is TGTGCCAGCAGCTTCAAGGGGGCCGAGCAGTACTTC. Supplemented by reference TRBV5-4 and TRBJ2-7, the full variable domain reads ETGVTQSPTHLIKTRGQQVTLRCSSQSGHNTVSWYQQALGQGPQFIFQYYREEENGRGNFPPRFSGLQFPNYSSELNVNALELDDSALYLCASSFKGAEQYFGPGTRLTVT.

The chain uses TRBV6-2 or TRBV6-3 and TRBJ2-5, with 8 bases lining up with TRBD1. Trimming took 2 bases from V and 5 from J; bases not matched to a gene: 10. This CDR3 is built from 16 residues. Germline lookup yields CDR1 MNHEY and CDR2 SVGEGT. CDR3 bases: TGTGCCAGCAGTTACGGGTGGGCAGGGGGCTTGGAGACCCAGTACTTC. It translates to CASSYGWAGGLETQYF.

Details on this clone: The junction shows a germline mismatch at one end, possibly a read error. The chain recombines TRBV9 with TRBJ2-4; 8 nucleotides match TRBD2. CDR3 length: 12 residues. Germline-derived CDR1 and CDR2 are SGDLS and YYNGEE. CDR3 DNA: TGTGCCAGTAGCGGGGAGGGGGACATTCAGTACTTC. This encodes CASSGEGDIQYF.

This chain uses TRBV19 with TRBJ1-3; D uncertain. From germline, CDR1 is LNHDA and CDR2 SQIVND (reference sequence). V was clipped by 11 bases and J by 1 base, with 15 bases between them. This CDR3 spans 14 amino acids. CDR3 protein: CAPKHGQSGNTIYF. The CDR3 DNA sequence: TGTGCCCCAAAACACGGGCAGTCTGGAAACACCATATATTTT. The variable domain in full, completed from reference TRBV19 and TRBJ1-3, reads DGGITQSPKYLFRKEGQNVTLSCEQNLNHDAMYWYRQDPGQGLRLIYYSQIVNDFQKGDIAEGYSVSREKKESFPLTVTSAQKNPTAFYLCAPKHGQSGNTIYFGEGSWLTVV.

The chain employs TRBV28 and TRBJ1-3; the D gene is possibly TRBD1 (5 bases). V lost 8 bases, J lost 4 bases, and 18 bases lay in between. The CDR3 is 15 residues long. From germline, CDR1 is MDHEN and CDR2 SYDVKM. DNA for the CDR3: TGTGCCAGCCGGAAAGGCGGGGGTGAAGGAAACACCATATATTTT. It is translated as CASRKGGGEGNTIYF.

The chain has TRBV28 and TRBJ1-6, with no clear D. V lost 8 bases and J 9 bases, leaving 20 bases between the germline ends. Looked up from germline, CDR1 is MDHEN and CDR2 is SYDVKM. CDR3 size: 15 residues. CDR3 sequence: CASRIEGQVASPLHF. As DNA, the CDR3 is TGTGCCAGCCGGATAGAAGGTCAAGTGGCTTCACCCCTCCACTTT.